This T cell receptor (beta chain) came from a study of cytomegalovirus exposure and HLA in healthy donors. The germline V gene encodes CDR1 LGHNT and CDR2 FRNRAP. J lost 2 bases, V lost 2 bases, and 7 bases had no gene match. The CDR3 contains 17 residues. Notes on this clone: Antigen specificity is unknown.

The table came from immunoSEQ multiplex PCR; TCRdb's copy has only in-frame clones and leaves some out. The table records tens of thousands of clones, about 94% of them present only once. The donors belonged to the approximately 110-subject validation cohort, separate from the roughly 670-subject first cohort. Study-wide points: The study flagged approximately 180 TCR beta chains as cytomegalovirus-associated. Most TCR sequences were seen very rarely across donors, but some public TCRs occurred in many.

The gene calls are TRBV12-5 and TRBJ2-2; 8 bases agree with TRBD2. Sequenced sample: PBMCs. This TCR came from a man aged 18 to 29 in good health and CMV-seronegative. CDR3 in amino acids: CASGLTLGLENTGELFF. CDR3 coding DNA: TGTGCTAGTGGTTTGACTCTGGGACTAGAAAACACCGGGGAGCTGTTTTTT.